This is a list of T cell receptor beta chains from one sample in a study of cytomegalovirus exposure and HLA in healthy donors. TCRdb's copy holds only in-frame clones and misses some; the assay was immunoSEQ multiplex PCR. The data show about 41,000 clones, with over 70% seen just once and 2.5% to 3% held by the top ten. Sequencing was performed on PBMCs. These receptors originate from a man aged 50-59 years in good health and CMV-seronegative. The conserved cysteine and the conserved F or W are not part of the CDR3 here. D genes are given only for firm matches. Clone size is stated in some rows and not others, as once, few, many or a class when expanded.

clone_size d_call v_call cdr3_aa
few TRBD1 TRBV30 AWRRQGSNYGYT
- TRBD1 TRBV6-5 ASSYGQGATGNTIY
- TRBD1 TRBV6-5 ASRIQGIPDSPLH
- TRBD1 TRBV6-5 ASSYGTDQPQH
- - TRBV19 ASKRQAGSDTQY
- TRBD1 TRBV19 ASSRGQGLYGYT
- - TRBV6-5 ASRVRGGQNTEAF
- TRBD1 TRBV5-1 ASRSGGDRGSWEQY
few - TRBV28 ASSLYGEGQPQH
- - TRBV7-9 ASSLARGLDYGYT
- TRBD1 TRBV11-2 ASSLSRDRAREQF
- - TRBV28 ASSLWGGDAEKLF
- TRBD1 TRBV11-1 ASSPTPDRTSYEQY
few TRBD2 TRBV11-3 ASSPTSGGTGEQF
- - TRBV28 ASSLVTGGTDTQY
- TRBD1 TRBV30 AWSATGTGGATQY
- TRBD2 TRBV27 ASSGLAGGYNEQF
once TRBD2 TRBV13 ASSTGLAGGTGELF
- - TRBV11-1 ASSSRPSNEQF
- - TRBV6-5 VSSYGLGGYGYT
- TRBD2 TRBV7-2 ASSLGGVAGGSIQY
- - TRBV9 ASSVGSGTSYNEQF
- TRBD2 TRBV7-2 ASSRLAGGREQETQY
- - TRBV15 ATSRYRGFTDTQY
- TRBD2 TRBV7-8 ASSLSGGGAPDTQY
few - TRBV28 ASSFLSSYNEQF
- - TRBV5-1 ASSLVAGEGYT
- - TRBV15 ATSRETANTGELF
- TRBD2 TRBV9 ASSVFGGARETQY
- TRBD2 TRBV19 ASSIPGTSGRKNIQY
- - TRBV7-9 SSVLSRGSSYEQY
- - TRBV6-5 ASSYPGRGSTEAF
- TRBD2 TRBV6-1 ASRGLAGGGETQY
- TRBD1 TRBV30 AYKTGDTEAF
- - TRBV18 ASSPNHSSGEQY
- - TRBV2 ASNQQGSYNSPLH
- - TRBV7-9 SSSLEGGAGYT
- TRBD2 TRBV7-9 ASSPPGGTSGDNEQF
- TRBD1 TRBV19 ASSPRDRVAREQF
- TRBD1 TRBV4-1 ASSRRDRESYEQY
- - TRBV1 TSSQRDGRYEQY
- - TRBV7-2 ASSLTAQVKPQH
- - TRBV5-1 ASRVLTDFESPLH
- TRBD2 TRBV7-2 ASTRRLAGVPQY
- TRBD1 TRBV6-6 ASSYLPGQGTDTQY
once TRBD2 TRBV4-2 ASSQRLAGTGELF
- - TRBV2 ASSEGYQGQTQY
once - TRBV13 ASSTNRERGGYT
few - TRBV7-9 ASSFLARRGNIQY
- TRBD2 TRBV9 ASSVAASGGAYEQY
- - TRBV6-1 ASSEGWANQPQH
- TRBD2 TRBV28 ASTGRLAGVGSYEQY
- - TRBV2 ASSDWSSYEQY
- - TRBV5-6 ASSLGGGGDYGYT